These 32 T cell receptor beta chains were sequenced from one sample in a study of identical twins. TCRdb reprocessed the 5' RACE reads with MiXCR, giving one entry per CDR3 protein. The table has about 530,000 distinct CDR3 sequences, over 12% seen once. The same sample was also used in a study of yellow fever vaccine responses in identical twins.

The sequenced sample was CD4+ T cells sorted from blood. These receptors were collected from a woman under 30 in good health.

This clonotype was found a few times. V is TRBV28 and J is TRBJ2-1; TRBD2 agrees at 9 bases. CDR1 and CDR2 (germline): MDHEN, SYDVKM. After removal of 5 bases from V and 6 bases from J, the junction contained 11 bases not matched to a gene. The length of the CDR3 is 16 residues. CDR3 amino acids: CASSPGGLAGFNEQFF. DNA for the CDR3: TGTGCCAGCAGTCCGGGGGGTCTAGCGGGATTCAATGAGCAGTTCTTC.

This clonotype has ten or more counts. This CDR3 is CASSLVLEKLFF. The CDR3 DNA is TGTGCCAGCAGCTTAGTCCTGGAAAAACTGTTTTTT. V usage is TRBV7-6 and J usage is TRBJ1-4; D not certain. Germline V gene data show CDR1 as SGHVS and CDR2 as FNYEAQ. V lost 1 base, J lost 8 bases, and 5 bases lay in between. The CDR3 consists of 12 residues.

The J gene is TRBJ2-5, the V gene TRBV25-1; 8 bases are shared with TRBD2. The trim removed 2 bases at V and 5 bases at J, leaving 4 bases unmatched. This CDR3 comprises 14 residues. CDR1 and CDR2 (germline): MGHDK, SYGVNS. CDR3 sequence: CASSEEAGAETQYF. CDR3 DNA sequence: TGTGCCAGCAGTGAAGAAGCGGGGGCTGAGACCCAGTACTTC.

The sample holds a few counts of this clonotype. This rearrangement joins TRBV5-1 to TRBJ2-7, with no clear D. The ends were cut back, 1 base at V and 3 bases at J, with 14 bases in the middle. CDR1 and CDR2 from the germline V gene are SGHRS and YFSETQ. This CDR3 has 15 residues. The CDR3 sequence: CASSLIPGSYYEQYV. Here the CDR3 DNA reads TGCGCCAGCAGCTTGATTCCGGGCTCATACTACGAGCAGTACGTC.

This chain joins TRBV29-1 and TRBJ1-1; D remains ambiguous. Trimming removed 4 bases at V and 5 bases at J, with 17 bases between. The CDR3 spans 14 residues. CDR1 is SQVTM, CDR2 ANQGSEA, per germline. The CDR3 protein is CSVVTGQSFTEAFF. The CDR3 DNA is TGCAGCGTTGTCACGGGTCAGTCCTTTACTGAAGCTTTCTTT.

This clonotype has just a few counts. The chain has TRBV12-3 or TRBV12-4 and TRBJ2-7; TRBD1 agrees at 7 bases. CDR3 length: 13 residues. The V and J ends lost 3 bases and 5 bases, in that order; junction bases with no gene match: 4. The CDR3 loop reads CASSLNRGHEQYF. Here the CDR3 DNA reads TGTGCCAGCAGTTTGAACAGGGGCCACGAGCAGTACTTC.

This clonotype was seen a few times. V and J are TRBV4-1 and TRBJ1-5; possible D gene TRBD1, 5 bases. The CDR3 loop spans 14 amino acids. Deletions cut 3 bases from V and 5 bases from J, with 11 bases between. In germline, CDR1 is MGHRA, CDR2 YSYEKL. DNA for the CDR3: TGCGCCAGCAGCCATGGAACGGGGGATCAGCCCCAGCATTTT. Translating gives CASSHGTGDQPQHF.

This clonotype was detected a few times. This rearrangement joins TRBV11-2 to TRBJ1-2; D remains ambiguous. The V gene lost 5 bases and the J gene lost 0 bases, with 16 bases spanning the gap. Germline V gives CDR1 SGHAT, CDR2 FQNNGV. The CDR3 length is 16 residues. The CDR3 bases are TGTGCCAGCAGCCGGGCAATAGGGCCAGCTAACTATGGCTACACCTTC. This sequence encodes CASSRAIGPANYGYTF. Complete variable domain (other parts from reference TRBV11-2 and TRBJ1-2): EAGVAQSPRYKIIEKRQSVAFWCNPISGHATLYWYQQILGQGPKLLIQFQNNGVVDDSQLPKDRFSAERLKGVDSTLKIQPAKLEDSAVYLCASSRAIGPANYGYTFGSGTRLTVV.

The V gene is TRBV29-1, the J gene TRBJ1-1; the match to TRBD1 covers 9 bases. This CDR3 is 12 amino acids long. V lost 7 bases, J lost 4 bases, and 4 bases stayed unmatched. CDR1 and CDR2 (germline): SQVTM, ANQGSEA. CDR3 DNA sequence: TGCAGCGCGCAGACAGGGGGCACTGAAGCTTTCTTT. This encodes CSAQTGGTEAFF.

The chain combines TRBV10-3 with TRBJ2-7, with 11 positions matching TRBD1. Losses at the gene ends were 7 bases for V and 3 bases for J; bases not matched to a gene: 2. The CDR3 has 13 amino acids. Looked up from germline, CDR1 is ENHRY and CDR2 is SYGVKD. The CDR3, as DNA: TGTGCCATCAAGGGACAGGGGGTCTACGAGCAGTACTTC. As protein: CAIKGQGVYEQYF.

This clonotype was counted between two and nine times. The rearrangement links TRBV7-9 to TRBJ1-1; possibly TRBD1 for D (6 bases). CDR1 and CDR2 (germline): SEHNR, FQNEAQ (reference sequence). There are 15 residues in the CDR3. V dropped 2 bases and J dropped 2 bases, with 12 bases sitting between them. CDR3 loop: CASSLFARGNTEAFF. The CDR3 bases are TGTGCCAGCAGCTTATTCGCCAGGGGTAACACTGAAGCTTTCTTT.

The rearrangement joins TRBV10-3 to TRBJ2-5; D unclear. This CDR3 is 11 amino acids long. Germline V lookup: CDR1 ENHRY, CDR2 SYGVKD. Trimming cost V 5 bases and J 4 bases, with 5 bases left between them. CDR3 residues: CAISSLETQYF. The CDR3 nucleotides read TGTGCCATCAGTTCTCTAGAGACCCAGTACTTC.

There are a few counts of this clonotype. V gene TRBV7-2 combines with J gene TRBJ1-5; 7 bases agree with TRBD1. Germline V gene data show CDR1 as SGHTA and CDR2 as FQGNSA. The CDR3 runs to 16 residues. The V segment lost 5 bases and the J segment 6 bases; nucleotides outside the gene matches: 13. CDR3 nucleotides: TGTGCCAGCAGCCGGGGGTGGGGACAGCCTAGTCAGCCCCAGCATTTT. Its translation is CASSRGWGQPSQPQHF.

This clonotype appeared a few times. The CDR3 is CSARDGYMAEQFF. The CDR3 coding sequence is TGCAGTGCTAGAGATGGGTACATGGCTGAGCAGTTCTTC. J is TRBJ2-1 and V is TRBV20-1; D is uncertain. The V gene lost 0 bases and the J gene lost 9 bases, with 12 bases spanning the gap. Germline-derived CDR1 and CDR2 are DFQATT and SNEGSKA (reference sequence). The CDR3 sequence is 13 residues long.

This clonotype has more than one count but fewer than ten. The chain has TRBV3-1 and TRBJ2-2; D not certain. This CDR3 has 16 residues. V shed 1 base and J shed 1 base, with 10 bases lying between them. From germline, CDR1 is LGHDT and CDR2 YNNKEL (reference sequence). CDR3 nucleotide sequence: TGTGCCAGCAGCCAAGGCATAGGGCTGAACACCGGGGAGCTGTTTTTT. This gives the protein CASSQGIGLNTGELFF.

This clonotype was seen more than once but under ten times. The rearrangement uses TRBV28 and TRBJ2-5; TRBD2 agrees at 16 bases. Germline CDR1 MDHEN, CDR2 SYDVKM. This CDR3 region has 17 residues. With V trimmed by 5 bases and J by 5 bases, 8 bases remained unmatched. DNA for the CDR3: TGTGCCAGCAGTCTTCCGGGACTAGCGGGAGGGGGGGAGACCCAGTACTTC. It yields the protein CASSLPGLAGGGETQYF. The entire variable domain, with the rest obtained from reference TRBV28 and TRBJ2-5, is as follows: DVKVTQSSRYLVKRTGEKVFLECVQDMDHENMFWYRQDPGLGLRLIYFSYDVKMKEKGDIPEGYSVSREKKERFSLILESASTNQTSMYLCASSLPGLAGGGETQYFGPGTRLLVL.

CDR3 sequence: CASSTHGTSGTDTQYF. The CDR3 nucleotides read TGTGCCAGCAGCACCCACGGGACTAGCGGCACAGATACGCAGTATTTT. The V call is TRBV9, the J call TRBJ2-3, with 10 bases lining up with TRBD2. The CDR3 length is 16 residues. Trimming at V came to 4 bases and at J to 1 base, leaving 6 bases not matched to a gene. Germline-derived CDR1 and CDR2 are SGDLS and YYNGEE.

This clonotype showed up just a few times. V gene TRBV5-1 combines with J gene TRBJ2-1; TRBD2 might be the D (5 bases). Between the trimmed V and J ends, which lost 2 bases and 2 bases, there was a span of 17 bases. The length of the CDR3 is 17 residues. The germline V gene has CDR1 SGHRS and CDR2 YFSETQ. DNA for the CDR3: TGCGCCAGCAGCTTAGGTCCGGGGATTATAACCTACAATGAGCAGTTCTTC. This gives the protein CASSLGPGIITYNEQFF.

The chain couples TRBV4-1 to TRBJ1-6; D uncertain. The ends were cut back, 0 bases at V and 11 bases at J, with 5 bases in the middle. The CDR3 is made up of 12 amino acids. Germline V gives CDR1 MGHRA, CDR2 YSYEKL. The DNA for the CDR3 is TGCGCCAGCAGCCAAGACACGACACCCCTCCACTTT. As protein: CASSQDTTPLHF.

The chain is built from TRBV3-1 and TRBJ1-3; no reliable D call. Germline lookup yields CDR1 LGHDT and CDR2 YNNKEL (reference sequence). Deletions cut 2 bases from V and 0 bases from J, with 11 bases between. This CDR3 is built from 16 residues. The CDR3 DNA is TGTGCCAGCAGCCAATTCCTGATAAACTCTGGAAACACCATATATTTT. It yields the protein CASSQFLINSGNTIYF.

This clonotype has ten or more counts. CDR3 DNA sequence: TGCGCCAGCAGCCGACTAGCGGACTCCTACAATGAGCAGTTCTTC. It encodes CASSRLADSYNEQFF. V usage is TRBV5-1 and J usage is TRBJ2-1; 9 positions match TRBD2. J was trimmed by 0 bases and V by 4 bases; bases with no gene match: 2. Looked up from germline, CDR1 is SGHRS and CDR2 is YFSETQ. CDR3 length: 15 residues.

The sample holds a few counts of this clonotype. V is TRBV24-1 and J is TRBJ2-2, with 9 bases aligning to TRBD1. The germline V gene has CDR1 KGHDR and CDR2 SFDVKD. Trimming removed 4 bases from V and 4 bases from J; junction bases left unmatched: 9. The CDR3 loop spans 17 amino acids. This CDR3 is CATSDQKQGARTGELFF. As DNA, the CDR3 is TGTGCCACCAGTGACCAAAAACAGGGGGCGCGCACCGGGGAGCTGTTTTTT.

The chain is built from TRBV27 and TRBJ2-7, with D unclear. This CDR3 has 13 residues. V gave up 8 bases and J gave up 0 bases, with 11 bases separating them. Germline lookup yields CDR1 MNHEY and CDR2 SMNVEV (reference sequence). The CDR3 reads CASGPSRSYEQYF. Here the CDR3 DNA reads TGTGCCAGCGGTCCCTCCCGCTCCTACGAGCAGTACTTC.

This clonotype was counted only a few times. The chain has TRBV7-7 and TRBJ2-1; a weak D match, TRBD2 (6 bases). The CDR3 spans 14 residues. Per germline, CDR1 SSHAT and CDR2 FNYEAQ (reference sequence). Trimming stripped 3 bases from V and 6 bases from J, with 12 bases between. CDR3: CASSLREAGNEQFF. The DNA for the CDR3 is TGTGCCAGCAGCTTGAGGGAAGCGGGCAATGAGCAGTTCTTC.

This clonotype was detected a few times. The V call is TRBV12-3 or TRBV12-4, the J call TRBJ2-2; tentative D call: TRBD1 (6 bases). The CDR3 totals 15 residues. V was shortened by 1 base and J by 7 bases, with 13 bases between the two germline ends. This chain's CDR3 is CASSLEGGLGGELFF. The CDR3 nucleotides are TGTGCCAGCAGTTTAGAAGGGGGTTTGGGCGGGGAGCTGTTTTTT.

This clonotype has a count of ten or more. The chain is built from TRBV5-1 and TRBJ2-3; D remains unclear. Trimming stripped 0 bases from V and 3 bases from J, with 8 bases between. CDR1 SGHRS and CDR2 YFSETQ come from the germline V gene. The CDR3 has 14 amino acids. CDR3 coding DNA: TGCGCCAGCAGCTTGGTTGCGAAAACAGATACGCAGTATTTT. Translated, it gives CASSLVAKTDTQYF.

This clonotype was seen a handful of times. The chain links TRBV12-3 or TRBV12-4 to TRBJ1-2, with D possibly TRBD1 on 6 matching bases. This CDR3 comprises 15 residues. With 6 bases removed from V and 7 bases from J, the gap between germline ends came to 21 bases. CDR3 in DNA: TGTGCCAGCAGCCACGGGGACAATATCCGAAGTGGCTACACCTTC. It is translated as CASSHGDNIRSGYTF.

CDR3 region: CASSWGGADYEQYV. The CDR3, as DNA: TGTGCCAGCAGCTGGGGAGGGGCAGACTACGAGCAGTACGTC. V is TRBV11-2 and J is TRBJ2-7; 7 nucleotides align to TRBD2. J was trimmed by 3 bases and V by 4 bases; bases with no gene match: 6. Germline CDR1 is SGHAT and CDR2 is FQNNGV. The CDR3 totals 14 residues.

The table lists this clonotype with a few counts. V usage is TRBV9 and J usage is TRBJ2-5; D is perhaps TRBD1 or TRBD2 (6 bases each). CDR1 is SGDLS and CDR2 is YYNGEE in the germline V gene. The V end was cut by 4 bases, the J end by 2 bases, with 18 bases between. CDR3 length: 16 residues. The CDR3 is CASSTPRGQIQETQYF. The CDR3 coding sequence is TGTGCCAGCAGCACGCCCCGGGGGCAGATACAAGAGACCCAGTACTTC.

This clonotype has a handful of counts. The V gene is TRBV14, the J gene TRBJ2-3; weak D call: TRBD2 (6 bases). The V end was cut by 0 bases, the J end by 3 bases, with 7 bases between. The CDR3 is 14 residues long. The germline gives CDR1 SGHDN, CDR2 FVKESK. CDR3 bases: TGTGCCAGCAGCCAAGACCTAGCGACAGATACGCAGTATTTT. This sequence encodes CASSQDLATDTQYF.

The chain is built from TRBV7-2 and TRBJ2-2; D may be TRBD2 (7 bases). CDR1 and CDR2 from the germline V gene are SGHTA and FQGNSA. This CDR3 spans 19 amino acids. Trimming took off 0 bases at V and 1 base at J, with 18 bases between the two ends. DNA for the CDR3: TGTGCCAGCAGCTTAGCGGCCGCCTGGCGGGGGCTGAACACCGGGGAGCTGTTTTTT. Translating it yields CASSLAAAWRGLNTGELFF.

CDR3 amino acids: CASPPQVVSGKMNTEAFF. The CDR3 DNA reads TGTGCCAGCCCGCCCCAGGTAGTATCGGGCAAGATGAACACTGAAGCTTTCTTT. The V and J genes are TRBV28 and TRBJ1-1; D call uncertain. V gave up 8 bases and J gave up 0 bases, with 25 bases separating them. Germline V CDR1 and CDR2: MDHEN, SYDVKM. The CDR3 has 18 amino acids. Based on the CDR3 plus reference TRBV28 and TRBJ1-1, the full variable domain is DVKVTQSSRYLVKRTGEKVFLECVQDMDHENMFWYRQDPGLGLRLIYFSYDVKMKEKGDIPEGYSVSREKKERFSLILESASTNQTSMYLCASPPQVVSGKMNTEAFFGQGTRLTVV.